A selection of T cell receptor beta chains follows, all from one sample in a study of blood T cells in healthy people across ages. MiXCR was run by TCRdb on the 5' RACE reads, yielding one entry per CDR3 protein. The sample comprises about 1.8 million distinct CDR3 sequences, 49% of which are singletons, and 2.1% rests with the top ten. The sequencing input was blood. The receptors come from a woman between 40 and 55 years old in good health. Each CDR3 is given with its conserved first and last residue. The D gene is left open where the match is weak. Clone sizes are given selectively: once, few, many, or a class where the clone is expanded.

D gene	V gene	clone size	J gene	CDR3 DNA	CDR3 protein
.	TRBV28	.	TRBJ2-7	TGTGCCAGCAGTTTGACGGGAACAGTGGGCGAGCAGTACTTC	CASSLTGTVGEQYF
TRBD2	TRBV7-3	.	TRBJ2-2	TGTGCCAGCGGTGGAGAGACTAGCGGAACCCTGAACACCGGGGAGCTGTTTTTT	CASGGETSGTLNTGELFF
.	TRBV13	.	TRBJ2-7	TGTGCCAGCAGCTTAGTGGGGGTCTCCTACAATGAGCAGTACTTC	CASSLVGVSYNEQYF
.	TRBV28	few	TRBJ1-6	TGTGCCAGCAGTCGTTCGAGACAGGACAATTCACCCCTCCACTTT	CASSRSRQDNSPLHF
.	TRBV10-1	.	TRBJ1-4	TGCGCCAGCAGTCGGTCAGTGAATGAAAAACTGTTTTTT	CASSRSVNEKLFF
.	TRBV7-2	.	TRBJ2-5	TGTGCCAGCAGCTTAAGTAGTAGGGTGGCAGAGACCCAGTACTTC	CASSLSSRVAETQYF
TRBD2	TRBV29-1	few	TRBJ2-7	TGCAGCGTGCCGCGGGGGGGGTACAATGAGCAGTACTTC	CSVPRGGYNEQYF
.	TRBV24-1	few	TRBJ2-3	TGTGCCACCAGTGATTTCCGAGCTGTCACAGATACGCAGTATTTT	CATSDFRAVTDTQYF
TRBD2	TRBV6-5	.	TRBJ2-7	TGTGCCAGCAGGCGGGTGGGACTAGATCGCTACGAGCAGTACTTC	CASRRVGLDRYEQYF
.	TRBV20-1	.	TRBJ2-6	TGCAGTGCTGACTACAGGGATCCAGGGGCCAACGTCCTGACTTTC	CSADYRDPGANVLTF
.	TRBV3-1	.	TRBJ2-7	TGTGCCAGCAGCCAAAATTCGCTAGCCGTCTACGAGCAGTACTTC	CASSQNSLAVYEQYF
.	TRBV6-2/TRBV6-3	.	TRBJ1-1	TGTGCCAGCAGTTCGGAGTTGGTGAACACTGAAGCTTTCTTT	CASSSELVNTEAFF
.	TRBV10-3	.	TRBJ2-1	TGTGCCATCAGGGGCGGGGTCCCAGCGGTTGAGCAGTTCTTC	CAIRGGVPAVEQFF
.	TRBV5-1	.	TRBJ2-5	TGCGCCAGCAGCCATTACGGGACCCAACCTCAAGAGACCCAGTACTTC	CASSHYGTQPQETQYF
TRBD1	TRBV29-1	.	TRBJ1-1	TGCAGCGTTGATCTGGACAGGCTGTACACTGAAGCTTTCTTT	CSVDLDRLYTEAFF
.	TRBV3-1	.	TRBJ1-2	TGTGCCAGCAGCTCGACCCCGGGGGCTGATGGCTACACCTTC	CASSSTPGADGYTF
.	TRBV5-6	few	TRBJ2-5	TGTGCCAGCAGCCTCAGAGTAGGGCGCCAAGAGACCCAGTACTTC	CASSLRVGRQETQYF
TRBD2	TRBV11-3	.	TRBJ2-1	TGTGCCAGCAGCCTCCCGGGGGGTCAGCCACAGTTCTTC	CASSLPGGQPQFF
.	TRBV6-5	few	TRBJ1-6	TGTGCCAGCAAGGTCAAGGGGTCCCCAAAGAGTTCACCCCTCCACTTT	CASKVKGSPKSSPLHF
.	TRBV6-2/TRBV6-3	.	TRBJ2-1	TGTGCCAGCAACAACAGGGAGAGCTCCTACAATGAGCAGTTCTTC	CASNNRESSYNEQFF
.	TRBV20-1	many	TRBJ2-7	TGCAGTGCTAGTGGGTACGAGCAGTACTTC	CSASGYEQYF
.	TRBV9	.	TRBJ2-7	TGTGCCAGCAGCGTATACAGGGACCCCTACGAGCAGTACTTC	CASSVYRDPYEQYF
.	TRBV5-1	.	TRBJ2-7	TGCGCCAGCAGCTTGGAAGGGGGTCAGCAGTACTTC	CASSLEGGQQYF